The 16 T cell receptor beta chains below come from one sample, sequenced in a study of identical twins. One entry per CDR3 protein, called by TCRdb with MiXCR from the 5' RACE reads. The data contain 520,000 or so distinct CDR3 sequences, roughly a fifth of them singletons. The data also belong to a second study, concerning T cells expressing NK-cell markers.

The sample taken for sequencing was CD4+ T cells sorted from blood. Receptor source: a young woman in good health.

The table lists this clonotype with a few counts. The chain is built from TRBV6-2 or TRBV6-3 and TRBJ2-4; the D gene is possibly TRBD2 (5 bases). The ends were cut back, 6 bases at V and 3 bases at J, with 18 bases in the middle. Germline loops: CDR1 MNHEY, CDR2 SVGEGT. This CDR3 comprises 16 residues. CDR3 protein: CASRSGYPSDKNIQYF. For the CDR3, the DNA is TGTGCCAGCAGATCGGGATATCCGAGCGACAAAAACATTCAGTACTTC.

This clonotype was counted ten times or more. The V and J genes are TRBV5-1 and TRBJ2-7, with D tentatively TRBD2 (6 bases). V lost 5 bases, J lost 0 bases, and 21 bases lay in between. The CDR3 sequence is 17 residues long. Germline CDR1 reads SGHRS; CDR2 reads YFSETQ. The CDR3 region has the DNA TGCGCCAGCAGTCCTCAATCCCCGGCGGGATACTCCTACGAGCAGTACTTC. As protein: CASSPQSPAGYSYEQYF.

In nucleotides, the CDR3 is TGCAGTGTTGGGACAGGGGCCTACGAGCAGTACTTC. Amino acid sequence: CSVGTGAYEQYF. The chain joins TRBV20-1 to TRBJ2-7, with 10 nucleotides matching TRBD1. Germline values: CDR1 DFQATT, CDR2 SNEGSKA (reference sequence). The CDR3 contains 12 residues. Trimming took 7 bases from V and 2 from J; bases not matched to a gene: 2.

The rearrangement joins TRBV6-1 to TRBJ2-1, with D unresolved. The CDR3 has 16 residues. With 5 bases removed from V and 4 bases from J, the gap between germline ends came to 18 bases. Germline CDR1 reads MNHNS; CDR2 reads SASEGT. Written as DNA, the CDR3 is TGTGCCAGCAGTCGAGAGCCGTTCCAGTCTTACAATGAGCAGTTCTTC. This encodes CASSREPFQSYNEQFF.

V usage is TRBV2 and J usage is TRBJ2-7, with 7 bases matching TRBD2. This CDR3 comprises 13 residues. The trim removed 7 bases at V and 3 bases at J, leaving 6 bases unmatched. Germline V gene lookup returns CDR1 SNHLY and CDR2 FYNNEI. CDR3 sequence reads: CASKQRDYYEQYF. CDR3 nucleotide sequence: TGTGCCAGCAAACAGAGGGACTACTACGAGCAGTACTTC.

This clonotype was found a few times. The chain links TRBV6-4 to TRBJ2-2, with D hard to call. The CDR3 covers 14 residues. V was trimmed by 0 bases and J by 6 bases, leaving 8 bases between them. From germline, CDR1 is MRHNA and CDR2 SNTAGT. The CDR3 region is CASSDSRRSGELFF. In DNA, the CDR3 is TGTGCCAGCAGTGACTCGAGGCGTTCCGGGGAGCTGTTTTTT.

Many counts were recorded for this clonotype. The V and J genes are TRBV7-9 and TRBJ1-2, with D tentatively TRBD1 (6 bases). The V end was cut by 6 bases, the J end by 5 bases, with 10 bases between. This CDR3 region has 12 residues. Per germline, CDR1 SEHNR and CDR2 FQNEAQ (reference sequence). The DNA for the CDR3 is TGTGCCAGCAGGGACAGAGAGTATGGCTACACCTTC. Amino acid sequence: CASRDREYGYTF.

This clonotype appeared a few times. The chain joins TRBV5-5 to TRBJ2-5, with 7 bases identical to TRBD2. Germline lookup yields CDR1 SGHKS and CDR2 YYEKEE (reference sequence). The CDR3 length is 15 residues. V lost 6 bases and J lost 3; bases outside the gene matches: 11. As DNA, the CDR3 is TGTGCCAGCACCCTAATGACCGGGACTAAAGAGACCCAGTACTTC. It is translated as CASTLMTGTKETQYF.

This chain uses TRBV20-1 with TRBJ1-5, with a weak D call TRBD1 (5 bases). This CDR3 has 14 residues. CDR1 DFQATT and CDR2 SNEGSKA come from the germline V gene (reference sequence). Trimming pared 0 bases from V and 0 bases from J, leaving 6 bases between. The CDR3 spells CSARDGASNQPQHF. The CDR3 DNA follows: TGCAGTGCTAGAGATGGGGCTAGCAATCAGCCCCAGCATTTT.

The chain combines TRBV5-6 with TRBJ2-2; 11 bases are shared with TRBD1. The CDR3 extends over 18 amino acids. Germline values: CDR1 SGHDT, CDR2 YYEEEE. V shed 2 bases, J shed 7 bases, and the junction held 13 bases outside the gene matches. The CDR3 protein is CASSFLNGQGARDGELFF. CDR3 in DNA: TGTGCCAGCAGCTTTCTTAACGGACAGGGGGCTAGGGACGGGGAGCTGTTTTTT.

The chain employs TRBV20-1 and TRBJ2-2, with D perhaps TRBD2 (6 bases). Germline V gene data show CDR1 as DFQATT and CDR2 as SNEGSKA (reference sequence). The CDR3 consists of 14 residues. Trimming left V 3 bases short and J 6 bases short, with 14 bases between. CDR3 in DNA: TGCAGTGCTAGCCGACTAGTCAGGTCCGGGGAGCTGTTTTTT. The encoded protein is CSASRLVRSGELFF.

DNA of the CDR3: TGTGCCAGCACCCGGTCTGACGGATCCTACGAGCAGTACTTC. It is translated as CASTRSDGSYEQYF. This chain connects TRBV6-1 to TRBJ2-7; D remains unclear. This CDR3 is built from 14 residues. From germline, CDR1 is MNHNS and CDR2 SASEGT. V was clipped by 7 bases and J by 1 base, with 14 bases between them.

This clonotype was detected many times. This rearrangement joins TRBV10-1 to TRBJ2-2, with D unresolved. Germline-derived CDR1 and CDR2 are WNHNN and SYGVQD (reference sequence). The CDR3 loop spans 12 amino acids. Trimming removed 3 bases from V and 6 bases from J, with 5 bases in between. This chain's CDR3 is CASSDNPGELFF. CDR3 DNA: TGCGCCAGCAGTGATAATCCCGGGGAGCTGTTTTTT.

V is TRBV3-1 and J is TRBJ2-2, with no clear D. The germline gives CDR1 LGHDT, CDR2 YNNKEL (reference sequence). This CDR3 spans 13 amino acids. V was trimmed by 3 bases and J by 6 bases, leaving 8 bases between them. This chain's CDR3 is CASSHHAAGELFF. The CDR3 nucleotides are TGTGCCAGCAGCCACCATGCCGCCGGGGAGCTGTTTTTT.

This clonotype was counted only a few times. The chain couples TRBV6-5 to TRBJ1-6; D is undetermined. Per the germline V gene, CDR1 is MNHEY and CDR2 is SVGAGI. The CDR3 has 14 amino acids. The V and J ends lost 4 bases and 5 bases respectively, with 9 bases between them. The CDR3 is CASSLVGNNSPLHF. The CDR3 region has the DNA TGTGCCAGCAGTTTGGTAGGAAATAATTCACCCCTCCACTTT.

This clonotype was observed a few times. DNA of the CDR3: TGCAGCGTTGACAGGGTGAACACTGAAGCTTTCTTT. Translated: CSVDRVNTEAFF. The chain combines TRBV29-1 with TRBJ1-1; TRBD1 might be the D (5 bases). Germline V gene sequence: CDR1 SQVTM, CDR2 ANQGSEA. The CDR3 totals 12 residues. The V end was cut by 3 bases, the J end by 0 bases, with 5 bases between.